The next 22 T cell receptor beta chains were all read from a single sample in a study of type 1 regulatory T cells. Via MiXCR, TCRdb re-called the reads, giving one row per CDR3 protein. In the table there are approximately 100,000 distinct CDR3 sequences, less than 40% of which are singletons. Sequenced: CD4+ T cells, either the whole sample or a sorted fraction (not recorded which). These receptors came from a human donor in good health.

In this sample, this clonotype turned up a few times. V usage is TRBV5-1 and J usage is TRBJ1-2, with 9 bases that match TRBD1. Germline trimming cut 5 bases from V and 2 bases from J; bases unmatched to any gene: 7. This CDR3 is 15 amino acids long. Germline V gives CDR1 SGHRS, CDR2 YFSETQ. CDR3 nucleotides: TGCGCCAGCAGACCGATTGGACAGGGGAACTATGGCTACACCTTC. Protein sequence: CASRPIGQGNYGYTF.

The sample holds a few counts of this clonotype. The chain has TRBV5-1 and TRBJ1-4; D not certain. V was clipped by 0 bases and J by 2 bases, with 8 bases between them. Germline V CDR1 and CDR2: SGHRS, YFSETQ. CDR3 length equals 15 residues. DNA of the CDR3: TGCGCCAGCAGCTTGGATCCGGGGACTAATGAAAAACTGTTTTTT. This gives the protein CASSLDPGTNEKLFF.

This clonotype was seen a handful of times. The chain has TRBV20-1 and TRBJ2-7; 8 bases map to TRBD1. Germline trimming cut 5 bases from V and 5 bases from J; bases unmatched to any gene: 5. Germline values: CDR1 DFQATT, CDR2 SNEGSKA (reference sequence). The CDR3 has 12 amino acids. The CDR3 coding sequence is TGCAGTGCTCCTATACAGGGGGACGAGCAGTACTTC. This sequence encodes CSAPIQGDEQYF.

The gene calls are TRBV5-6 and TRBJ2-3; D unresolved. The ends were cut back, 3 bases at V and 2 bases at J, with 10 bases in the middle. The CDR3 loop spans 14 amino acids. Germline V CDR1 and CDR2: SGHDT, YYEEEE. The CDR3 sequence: CASSSRLYTDTQYF. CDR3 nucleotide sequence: TGTGCCAGCAGCTCTCGACTGTACACAGATACGCAGTATTTT.

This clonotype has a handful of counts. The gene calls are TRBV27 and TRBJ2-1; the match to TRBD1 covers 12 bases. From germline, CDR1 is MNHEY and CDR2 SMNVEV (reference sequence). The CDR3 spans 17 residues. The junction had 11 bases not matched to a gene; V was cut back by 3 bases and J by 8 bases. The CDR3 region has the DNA TGTGCCAGCAGTTTTTACCTCGGGACAGGGGGCGAGGATGAGCAGTTCTTC. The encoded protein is CASSFYLGTGGEDEQFF.

The CDR3 sequence is CASSRKGQTSGSLEQYF. CDR3 DNA: TGTGCCAGCAGCCGAAAGGGGCAGACTAGCGGGAGCCTCGAGCAGTACTTC. This sequence joins TRBV6-5 and TRBJ2-7; 12 nucleotides match TRBD2. CDR1 is MNHEY and CDR2 is SVGAGI in the germline V gene. Losses at the gene ends were 6 bases for V and 6 bases for J; bases not matched to a gene: 15. The length of the CDR3 is 17 residues.

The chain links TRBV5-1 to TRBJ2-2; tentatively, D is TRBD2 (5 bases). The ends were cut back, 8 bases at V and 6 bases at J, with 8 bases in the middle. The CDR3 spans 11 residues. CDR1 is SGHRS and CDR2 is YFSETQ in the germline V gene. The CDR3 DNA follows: TGCGCCAGTGGGAGTTCCGGGGAGCTGTTTTTT. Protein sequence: CASGSSGELFF.

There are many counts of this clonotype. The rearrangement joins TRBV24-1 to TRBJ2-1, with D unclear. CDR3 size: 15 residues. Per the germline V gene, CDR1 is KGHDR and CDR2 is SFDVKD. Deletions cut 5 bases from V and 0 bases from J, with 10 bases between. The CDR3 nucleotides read TGTGCCACCAGTGGTGCTTCCTACTCCTACAATGAGCAGTTCTTC. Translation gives CATSGASYSYNEQFF.

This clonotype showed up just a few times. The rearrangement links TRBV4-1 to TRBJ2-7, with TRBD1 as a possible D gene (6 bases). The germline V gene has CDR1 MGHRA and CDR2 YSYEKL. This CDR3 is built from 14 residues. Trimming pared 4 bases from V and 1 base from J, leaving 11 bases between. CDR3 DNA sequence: TGCGCCAGCAGCCGACCGGGACAATCCTACGAGCAGTACTTC. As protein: CASSRPGQSYEQYF.

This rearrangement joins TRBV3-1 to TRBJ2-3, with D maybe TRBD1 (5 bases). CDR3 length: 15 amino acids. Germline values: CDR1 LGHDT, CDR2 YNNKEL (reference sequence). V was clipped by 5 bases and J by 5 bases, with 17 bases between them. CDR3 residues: CASSFRLGHGDTQYF. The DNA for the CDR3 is TGTGCCAGCAGCTTCCGTCTGGGGCACGGAGATACGCAGTATTTT.

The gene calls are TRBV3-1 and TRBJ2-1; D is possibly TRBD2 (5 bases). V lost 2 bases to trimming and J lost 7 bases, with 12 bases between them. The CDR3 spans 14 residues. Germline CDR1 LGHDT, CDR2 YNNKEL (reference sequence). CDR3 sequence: CASSQRGSRNEQFF. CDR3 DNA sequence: TGTGCCAGCAGCCAACGGGGTAGTCGGAATGAGCAGTTCTTC.

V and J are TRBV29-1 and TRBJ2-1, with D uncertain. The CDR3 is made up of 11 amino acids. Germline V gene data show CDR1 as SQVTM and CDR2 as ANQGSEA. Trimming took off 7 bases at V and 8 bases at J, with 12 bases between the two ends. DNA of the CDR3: TGCAGCGGGGTCCGGGCCCATGAGCAGTTCTTC. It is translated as CSGVRAHEQFF.

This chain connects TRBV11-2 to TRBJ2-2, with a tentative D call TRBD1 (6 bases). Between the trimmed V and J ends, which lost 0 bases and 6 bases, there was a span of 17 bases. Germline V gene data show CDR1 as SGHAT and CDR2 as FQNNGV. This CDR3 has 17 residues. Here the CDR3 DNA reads TGTGCCAGCAGCTTAGATCGTCTTTTGGGGGCGGCCGGGGAGCTGTTTTTT. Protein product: CASSLDRLLGAAGELFF.

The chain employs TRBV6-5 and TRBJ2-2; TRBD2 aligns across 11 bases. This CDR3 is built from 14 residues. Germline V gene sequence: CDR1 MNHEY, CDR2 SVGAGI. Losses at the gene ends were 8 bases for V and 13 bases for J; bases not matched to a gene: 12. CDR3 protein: CASRPPLAGGRLFF. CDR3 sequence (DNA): TGTGCCAGCCGCCCACCCTTAGCGGGAGGGCGGCTGTTTTTT.

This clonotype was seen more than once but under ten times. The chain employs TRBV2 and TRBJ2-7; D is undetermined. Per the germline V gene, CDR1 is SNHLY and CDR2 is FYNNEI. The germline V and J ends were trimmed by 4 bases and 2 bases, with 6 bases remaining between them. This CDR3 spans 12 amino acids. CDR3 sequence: CASSGLAYEQYF. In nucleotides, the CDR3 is TGTGCCAGCAGTGGACTCGCCTACGAGCAGTACTTC. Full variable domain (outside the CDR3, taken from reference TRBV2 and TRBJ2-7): EPEVTQTPSHQVTQMGQEVILRCVPISNHLYFYWYRQILGQKVEFLVSFYNNEISEKSEIFDDQFSVERPDGSNFTLKIRSTKLEDSAMYFCASSGLAYEQYFGPGTRLTVT.

CDR3 coding DNA: TGTGCCATCAGTGACGGTCGAAACACCATATATTTT. The encoded protein is CAISDGRNTIYF. The chain joins TRBV10-3 to TRBJ1-3; no clear D. The CDR3 runs 12 residues. Trimming removed 3 bases at V and 5 bases at J, with 5 bases between. The germline V gene encodes CDR1 ENHRY and CDR2 SYGVKD.

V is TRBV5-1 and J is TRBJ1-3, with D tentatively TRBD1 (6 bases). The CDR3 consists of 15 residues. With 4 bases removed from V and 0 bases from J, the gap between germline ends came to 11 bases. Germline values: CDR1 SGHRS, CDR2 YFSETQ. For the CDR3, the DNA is TGCGCCAGCAGCGCCGGACAGCCCTCTGGAAACACCATATATTTT. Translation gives CASSAGQPSGNTIYF.

The CDR3 DNA sequence: TGTGCCAGCAGCCCGACGTCCTACGAGCAGTACTTC. Translating it yields CASSPTSYEQYF. The chain couples TRBV7-8 to TRBJ2-7; D is unclear. CDR1 and CDR2 from the germline V gene are SGHVS and FQNEAQ. The CDR3 has 12 residues. Deletions cut 5 bases from V and 1 base from J, with 6 bases between.

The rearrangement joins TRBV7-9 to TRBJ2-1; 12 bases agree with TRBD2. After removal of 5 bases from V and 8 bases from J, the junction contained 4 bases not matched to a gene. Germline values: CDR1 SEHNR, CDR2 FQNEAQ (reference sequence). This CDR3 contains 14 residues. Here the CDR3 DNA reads TGTGCCAGCAGCCCGCTAGCGGGAGGGGATGAGCAGTTCTTC. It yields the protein CASSPLAGGDEQFF.

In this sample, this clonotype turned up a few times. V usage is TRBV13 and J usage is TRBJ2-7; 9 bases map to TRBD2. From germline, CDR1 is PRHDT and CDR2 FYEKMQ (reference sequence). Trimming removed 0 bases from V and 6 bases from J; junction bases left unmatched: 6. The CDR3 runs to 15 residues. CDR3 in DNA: TGTGCCAGCAGCTTAGGGTCTAGCGGGACGTTCGAGCAGTACTTC. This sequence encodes CASSLGSSGTFEQYF.

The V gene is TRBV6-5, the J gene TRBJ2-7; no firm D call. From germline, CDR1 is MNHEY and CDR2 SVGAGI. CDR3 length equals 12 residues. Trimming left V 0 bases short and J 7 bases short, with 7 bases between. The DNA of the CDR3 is TGTGCCAGCAGTTACTCGAATTCTGAGCAGTACTTC. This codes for CASSYSNSEQYF.

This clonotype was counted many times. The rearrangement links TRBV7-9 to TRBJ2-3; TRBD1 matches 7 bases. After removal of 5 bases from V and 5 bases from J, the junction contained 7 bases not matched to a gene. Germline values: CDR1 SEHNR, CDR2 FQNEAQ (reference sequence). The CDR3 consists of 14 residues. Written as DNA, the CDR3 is TGTGCCAGCAGCCCCTGGGACAGTGGAGATACGCAGTATTTT. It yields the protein CASSPWDSGDTQYF.